One sample yielded the 3 T cell receptor beta chains listed below, sequenced in a study of blood T cell repertoires in COVID-19 (dated by TCRdb to the early 2020s). Library prep was done by the immunoSEQ multiplex PCR assay. Held by TCRdb, this immuneACCESS table contains in-frame sequences only and omits some clones. Under half of the omission traces to an unresolved V gene where checked; the cause of the rest is unknown. This sample is represented by roughly 97,000 clones; roughly 86% of them were singletons. The ten largest clones represent about 20% of the sample. Material for sequencing was peripheral blood. The receptors shown here come from a human donor in a cohort sampled during active COVID-19.

The rearrangement joins TRBV25-1 to TRBJ2-7; TRBD1 is a possible D gene (6 bases). This CDR3 is built from 16 residues. Germline CDR1 is MGHDK and CDR2 is SYGVNS. Trimming stripped 3 bases from V and 3 bases from J, with 18 bases between. The CDR3: CASSDHRTVGLYEQYF. DNA of the CDR3: TGTGCCAGCAGTGACCATCGGACAGTTGGGCTCTACGAGCAGTACTTC.

The chain has TRBV28 and TRBJ2-7, with TRBD1 identical over 7 bases. After removal of 6 bases from V and 0 bases from J, the junction contained 8 bases not matched to a gene. CDR1 and CDR2 from the germline V gene are MDHEN and SYDVKM. The CDR3 consists of 15 residues. In DNA, the CDR3 is TGTGCCAGCAGCCCGACAGGGCCTTTCTCCTACGAGCAGTACTTC. This gives the protein CASSPTGPFSYEQYF.

The V and J genes are TRBV11-2 and TRBJ2-7, with 7 bases lining up with TRBD2. Germline CDR1 and CDR2: SGHAT and FQNNGV. CDR3 length equals 15 residues. The V segment lost 1 base and the J segment 3 bases; nucleotides outside the gene matches: 6. CDR3 sequence reads: CASSLARDYYYEQYF. DNA for the CDR3: TGTGCCAGCAGCTTAGCCCGGGACTATTACTACGAGCAGTACTTC.